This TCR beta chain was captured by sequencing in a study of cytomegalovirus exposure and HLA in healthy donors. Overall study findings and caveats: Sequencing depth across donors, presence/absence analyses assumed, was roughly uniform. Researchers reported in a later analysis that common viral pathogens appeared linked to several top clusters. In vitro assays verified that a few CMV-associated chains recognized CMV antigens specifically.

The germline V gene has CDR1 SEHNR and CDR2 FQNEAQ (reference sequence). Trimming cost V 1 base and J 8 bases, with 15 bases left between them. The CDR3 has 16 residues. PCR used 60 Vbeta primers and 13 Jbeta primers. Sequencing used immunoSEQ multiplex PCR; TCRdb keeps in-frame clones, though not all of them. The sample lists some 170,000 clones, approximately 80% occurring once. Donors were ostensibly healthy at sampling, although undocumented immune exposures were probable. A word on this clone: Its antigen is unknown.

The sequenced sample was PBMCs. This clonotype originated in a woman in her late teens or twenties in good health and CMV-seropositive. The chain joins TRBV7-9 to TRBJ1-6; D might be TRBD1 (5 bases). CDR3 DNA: TGTGCCAGCAGCTTAGTGACGGGGGTGGGGGATTCACCCCTCCACTTT. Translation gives CASSLVTGVGDSPLHF.